A selection of T cell receptor beta chains follows, all from one sample in a study of OX40 agonist ivuxolimab in advanced cancers. Clones were read by immunoSEQ multiplex PCR, and TCRdb kept only the in-frame ones, dropping some. The sample lists 60,000 to 100,000 clones; about nine tenths were seen once. Sample: CD4+ or CD8+ T cells sorted from blood, taken in a trial of the OX40 agonist ivuxolimab. The receptor source for this set is an adult with an advanced solid tumor such as melanoma, head and neck, liver or kidney cancer. CDR3s include the opening cysteine and the closing phenylalanine or tryptophan. A D gene is named only where the DNA matches it firmly. Part of the rows lack a size; the others show once, few, many or a class for expanded clones.

J: TRBJ2-3
size: NA
D: NA
V: TRBV18
DNA: TGTGCCAGCTCATGGTTAGGAGGCGGGAACACAGATACGCAGTATTTT
CDR3: CASSWLGGGNTDTQYF

J: TRBJ2-1
size: NA
D: TRBD2
V: TRBV7-3
DNA: TGTGCCAGCAGCTCTGCGGGAGCTGAGCAGTTCTTC
CDR3: CASSSAGAEQFF

J: TRBJ1-3
size: NA
D: NA
V: TRBV2
DNA: TGTGCCAGCAGAGACGGACGGAACTCTGGAAACACCATATATTTT
CDR3: CASRDGRNSGNTIYF

J: TRBJ2-3
size: NA
D: NA
V: TRBV7-2
DNA: TGTGCCAGCAGCTTAGCCCGGCAGGCCGATACGCAGTATTTT
CDR3: CASSLARQADTQYF

J: TRBJ2-7
size: NA
D: TRBD1
V: TRBV6-1
DNA: TGTGCCAGCAGTCTACAGGGGGGCTACGAGCAGTACTTC
CDR3: CASSLQGGYEQYF

J: TRBJ2-7
size: NA
D: NA
V: TRBV7-7
DNA: TGTGCCAGCAGCTACATACCCGGGAGCTACGAGCAGTACTTC
CDR3: CASSYIPGSYEQYF

J: TRBJ1-1
size: NA
D: TRBD1
V: TRBV25-1
DNA: TGTGCCAGCAGTGAAACAGGGGCGCTCCCGAACACTGAAGCTTTCTTT
CDR3: CASSETGALPNTEAFF

J: TRBJ1-5
size: few
D: NA
V: TRBV7-9
DNA: TGTGCCAGCAGCTCACAGGGAGATCAGCCCCAGCATTTT
CDR3: CASSSQGDQPQHF

J: TRBJ2-5
size: few
D: TRBD1
V: TRBV30
DNA: TGTGCCTGGAGTAGGCCTCTCAGGACAGGGCAAGAGACCCAGTACTTC
CDR3: CAWSRPLRTGQETQYF

J: TRBJ2-4
size: NA
D: NA
V: TRBV5-1
DNA: TGCGCCAGCAGCTTGGGGTCAGTTGGGGCCAAAAACATTCAGTACTTC
CDR3: CASSLGSVGAKNIQYF